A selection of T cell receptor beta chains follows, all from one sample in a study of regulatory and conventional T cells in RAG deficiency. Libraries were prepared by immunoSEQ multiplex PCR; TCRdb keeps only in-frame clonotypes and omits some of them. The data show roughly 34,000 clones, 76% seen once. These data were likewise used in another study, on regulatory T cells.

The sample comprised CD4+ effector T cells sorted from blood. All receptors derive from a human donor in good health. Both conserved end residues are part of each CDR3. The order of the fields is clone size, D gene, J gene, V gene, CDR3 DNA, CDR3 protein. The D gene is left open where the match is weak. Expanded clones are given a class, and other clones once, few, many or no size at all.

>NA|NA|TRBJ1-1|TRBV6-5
TGTGCCAGCAGTTACTCGCGACAGGTTGTGAACACTGAAGCTTTCTTT
CASSYSRQVVNTEAFF
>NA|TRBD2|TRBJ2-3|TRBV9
TGTGCCAGCAGCGTAGGGTCTAGCGGGCGTCTTTTCACAGATACGCAGTATTTT
CASSVGSSGRLFTDTQYF
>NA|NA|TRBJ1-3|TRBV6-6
TGTGCCAGCAGTTACCCACAGGGTTCTGGAAACACCATATATTTT
CASSYPQGSGNTIYF
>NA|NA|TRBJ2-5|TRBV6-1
TGTGCCAGCACACTGGGCGGGCTACAAGAGACCCAGTACTTC
CASTLGGLQETQYF
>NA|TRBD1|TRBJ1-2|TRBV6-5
TGTGCCAGCAGTTTACTTACGGGACAGGGTAACTATGGCTACACCTTC
CASSLLTGQGNYGYTF
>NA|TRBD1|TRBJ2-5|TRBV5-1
TGCGCCAGCAGCTTGACTGGGACAGGGAGAGAGACCCAGTACTTC
CASSLTGTGRETQYF
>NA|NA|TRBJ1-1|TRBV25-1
TGTGCCAGCAGTGGATCAGGGTACACTGAAGCTTTCTTT
CASSGSGYTEAFF
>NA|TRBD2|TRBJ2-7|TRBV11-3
TGTGCCAGCAGCCGCCACGGGGGGTCCGAGCAGTACTTC
CASSRHGGSEQYF
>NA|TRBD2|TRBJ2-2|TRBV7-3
TGTGCCAGCAGCCGACTAGCGGGGAACACCGGGGAGCTGTTTTTT
CASSRLAGNTGELFF
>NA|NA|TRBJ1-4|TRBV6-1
TGTGCCAGCAGTGAGACCCTAAGGGGGGATTTAACTGAAAAACTGTTTTTT
CASSETLRGDLTEKLFF
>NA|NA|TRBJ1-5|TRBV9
TGTGCCAGCAGCGTAGGATCGTACGATCAGCCCCAGCATTTT
CASSVGSYDQPQHF
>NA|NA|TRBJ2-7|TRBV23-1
TGCGCCAGCAGTCTAAGATCGACGGTGCAGATATCCTACGAGCAGTACTTC
CASSLRSTVQISYEQYF
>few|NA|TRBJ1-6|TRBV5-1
TGCGCCAGCAGCACATTACAGGATTCACCCCTCCACTTT
CASSTLQDSPLHF
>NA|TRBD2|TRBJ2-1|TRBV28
TGTGCCAGCAGTTTATTTGCGGGGGGGAATAACAATGAGCAGTTCTTC
CASSLFAGGNNNEQFF
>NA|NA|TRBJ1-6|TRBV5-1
TGCGTCAGCAGCTTGGATAACCCTCGGGGCTCACCCCTCCACTTT
CVSSLDNPRGSPLHF
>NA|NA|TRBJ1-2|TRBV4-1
TGCGCCAGCAGCCAAGGCTCGCGGGACATTAACTATGGCTACACCTTC
CASSQGSRDINYGYTF
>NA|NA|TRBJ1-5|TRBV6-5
TGTGCCAGCAGTTACAAGAATGGCAATCAGCCCCAGCATTTT
CASSYKNGNQPQHF
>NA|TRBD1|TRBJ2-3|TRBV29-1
TGCAGCGTTGTGGGACAGGGCATGGATACGCAGTATTTT
CSVVGQGMDTQYF
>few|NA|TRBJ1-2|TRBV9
TGTGCCAGCAGCGCCCGGGCTTTAGGATCGAGCGGCTACACCTTC
CASSARALGSSGYTF
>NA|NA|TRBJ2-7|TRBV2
TGTGCCAGCAGTGAGCCGAAGGCAGGGACCCAGCAGTACTTC
CASSEPKAGTQQYF
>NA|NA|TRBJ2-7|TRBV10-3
TGTGCCACGAGTTCCGGGAGCTCCTACGAGCAGTACTTC
CATSSGSSYEQYF
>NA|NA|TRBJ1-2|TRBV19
TGTGCCAGTGGACAGTCTATCTATGGCTACACCTTC
CASGQSIYGYTF
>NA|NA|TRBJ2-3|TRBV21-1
TGTGCCAGCAGCAAAGCGACGACAGGGGGCGAGGATACGCAGTATTTT
CASSKATTGGEDTQYF
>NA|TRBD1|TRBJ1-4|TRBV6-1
TGTGCCAGCAGGGACAGGGGAACTAATGAAAAACTGTTTTTT
CASRDRGTNEKLFF
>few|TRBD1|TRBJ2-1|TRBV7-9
TGTGCCAGCAGCTTTGACAGGGCACCTACAAATGAGCAGTTCTTC
CASSFDRAPTNEQFF
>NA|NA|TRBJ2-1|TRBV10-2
TGCGCCAGCAGTGTGGGCACGTACAGGGCCTCCTACAATGAGCAGTTCTTC
CASSVGTYRASYNEQFF
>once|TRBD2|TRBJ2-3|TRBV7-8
TGTGCCAGCAGCCCCAGGGGACTAGCATTCACAGATACGCAGTATTTT
CASSPRGLAFTDTQYF
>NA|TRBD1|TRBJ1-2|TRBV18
TGTGCCAGCTCACCTGACGGGACAGCTGACAATGGCTACACCTTC
CASSPDGTADNGYTF
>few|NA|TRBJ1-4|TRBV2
TGTGCCAGCACGGACAATGAAAAACTGTTTTTT
CASTDNEKLFF
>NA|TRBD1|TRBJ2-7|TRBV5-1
TGCGCCAGCAGCTTAGGGACAGGGACGGGCGAGCAGTACTTC
CASSLGTGTGEQYF
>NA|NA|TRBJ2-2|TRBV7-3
TGTGCCAGCAGCTCGCTCCTTGGGGGCCCGAACACCGGGGAGCTGTTTTTT
CASSSLLGGPNTGELFF
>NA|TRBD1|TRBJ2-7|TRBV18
TGTGCCAGCTCTAACCGGGACAGGGGGGCCTCCTACGAGCAGTACTTC
CASSNRDRGASYEQYF
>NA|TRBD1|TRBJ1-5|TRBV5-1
TGCGCCAGCAGCTTAACAGGGGACAATCAGCCCCAGCATTTT
CASSLTGDNQPQHF
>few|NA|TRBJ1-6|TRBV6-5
TGTGCCAGCAGCCCATCAGGGGCAGGTTCACCCCTCCACTTT
CASSPSGAGSPLHF
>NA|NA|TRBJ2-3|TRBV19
TGTGCCAGTAGTATAAGGACAGATACGCAGTATTTT
CASSIRTDTQYF
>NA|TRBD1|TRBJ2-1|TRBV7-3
TGTGCCAGCAGCTTCGACAGGGGCTCCTACAATGAGCAGTTCTTC
CASSFDRGSYNEQFF
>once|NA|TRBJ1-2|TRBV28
TGTGCCAGCAGTTTAGGGCCCGGGGGGCGCGGCTATGGCTACACCTTC
CASSLGPGGRGYGYTF
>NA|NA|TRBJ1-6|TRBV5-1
TGCGCCAGCAGCTCGCAGGGAACGGGCTCACCCCTCCACTTT
CASSSQGTGSPLHF